This T cell receptor (beta chain) was captured in a study of blood T cell repertoires in COVID-19. Sequenced by immunoSEQ multiplex PCR; TCRdb stores in-frame clones only, minus some. The sample has 200,000 to 250,000 clones, approximately 90% seen once. The specimen was peripheral blood. This clonotype was obtained from a man aged 45-60 years with COVID-19, enrolled during active disease.

The CDR3 sequence is CASSEQENTGELFF. CDR3 bases: TGTGCCAGCAGTGAACAGGAGAACACCGGGGAGCTGTTTTTT. The chain joins TRBV6-4 to TRBJ2-2; weak D call: TRBD1 (5 bases). V lost 3 bases and J 1 base, leaving 6 bases between the germline ends. The CDR3 totals 14 residues. Germline V lookup: CDR1 MRHNA, CDR2 SNTAGT.